The clone carrying this T cell receptor beta chain was picked up many times. Its antigen remains unknown. The TCR beta CDR3 regions underwent amplification using RNA transcripts as the source. The HTBI set primed first-round TCR CDR3 RT-PCR. TCRdb re-derived calls from the multiplex PCR reads in MiXCR, one entry per CDR3 protein. The table has 150,000 to 200,000 distinct CDR3 sequences, more than 15% seen once; the top ten hold about 29%. The CDR3 spans 14 residues. Germline CDR1 reads DFQATT; CDR2 reads SNEGSKA (reference sequence). V was cut by 3 bases and J by 11 bases, with 22 bases left in between. The data originate from a study of T cells in Graves' hyperthyroidism and ophthalmopathy. The study's findings and limits: A model of 13 V-J pairs discriminated ophthalmopathy from stable hyperthyroidism.

The TCR comes from a woman aged 45-65 years with Graves' hyperthyroidism. The material sequenced was blood. The chain links TRBV20-1 to TRBJ1-1; maybe TRBD1 (6 bases). CDR3 protein: CSASTGFAVGSAFF. The CDR3 DNA sequence: TGCAGTGCTAGTACAGGGTTTGCGGTTGGATCCGCTTTCTTT.